The 3 T cell receptor beta chains below all came from one sample that was sequenced in a study of blood T cell repertoires in COVID-19. Some clones are missing from TCRdb's copy, which holds only in-frame ones; the method was immunoSEQ multiplex PCR. The table has 90,000 to 110,000 clones, approximately 84% seen once. The sequenced sample was peripheral blood. The receptors were sampled from a woman between 50 and 59 years old with acute or convalescent COVID-19.

The rearrangement uses TRBV7-2 and TRBJ1-5; D might be TRBD1 (5 bases). Germline CDR1 SGHTA, CDR2 FQGNSA. V lost 1 base and J lost 5, with 9 bases in between. The CDR3 length is 14 residues. The CDR3 DNA is TGTGCCAGCAGCTTAGATGGGGCAGATCAGCCCCAGCATTTT. It yields the protein CASSLDGADQPQHF.

This clone was seen a single time. V is TRBV5-1 and J is TRBJ2-2; 7 bases are a match to TRBD1. Germline V gene sequence: CDR1 SGHRS, CDR2 YFSETQ. The CDR3 consists of 16 residues. The J segment lost 1 base and the V segment lost 3 bases, leaving 6 bases of the junction unmatched. The CDR3 DNA reads TGCGCCAGCAGCTCCGGGACAGCCTTGAACACCGGGGAGCTGTTTTTT. This codes for CASSSGTALNTGELFF.

This clone was seen a single time. This chain joins TRBV7-3 and TRBJ1-1, with D unclear. In germline, CDR1 is SGHTA, CDR2 FQGTGA. This CDR3 region has 15 residues. V was pared by 6 bases and J by 2 bases, with 16 bases between. DNA of the CDR3: TGTGCCAGCAGACCCGTCACCGCGGATAACACTGAAGCTTTCTTT. The encoded protein is CASRPVTADNTEAFF.